By share, the clone carrying this T cell receptor (beta chain) counts as medium-sized (0.01 to 0.1%). The data were obtained in a study of T cell responses to AZD1222 COVID-19 vaccine. Losses at the gene ends were 1 base for V and 0 bases for J; bases not matched to a gene: 6. CDR3 length equals 19 residues. Germline assignment: CDR1 LGHNA and CDR2 YSLEER. Produced via immunoSEQ multiplex PCR; TCRdb's table is partial and in-frame only. The sample records over 150,000 clones, 90% being singletons. This sequence originates from an adult in good health. This specimen consisted of peripheral blood, obtained on day 0 of AZD1222 vaccination. The chain links TRBV4-3 to TRBJ2-2; TRBD2 aligns across 12 bases. The CDR3 here is CASSQVTSGGRPNTGELFF. The DNA of the CDR3 is TGCGCCAGCAGCCAAGTTACTAGCGGGGGGCGACCGAACACCGGGGAGCTGTTTTTT.